The 29 T cell receptor beta chains below come from one sample, sequenced in a study of T-cell memory formation after mild COVID-19. TCRdb ran MiXCR on the 5' RACE reads and lists one entry per CDR3 protein. The table shows about 500,000 distinct CDR3 sequences, with around 21% occurring only once. Sequenced material: PBMCs or a T cell subset sorted from them (not recorded which). Receptors were obtained from an adult woman who had mild COVID-19 (a few samples of this study predate the infection). Cell type and time point are not known.

This clonotype has at least ten counts. The junction departs from the called germline gene at one end, perhaps through a read error. The CDR3 is CASSLSGTSTDTQYF. CDR3 in DNA: TGTGCCAGCTCACTCTCCGGGACTAGCACAGATACGCAGTATTTT. This chain links TRBV5-1 with TRBJ2-3, with a possible D match to TRBD2 (6 bases). Looked up from germline, CDR1 is SGHRS and CDR2 is YFSETQ. This CDR3 comprises 15 residues.

The CDR3 reads CASRTGRNSPLHF. The CDR3 bases are TGTGCCAGCAGGACAGGGAGGAATTCACCCCTCCACTTT. The chain employs TRBV12-3 or TRBV12-4 and TRBJ1-6, with 7 positions matching TRBD1. Unmatched junction bases numbered 3, after V lost 6 bases and J lost 7 bases. The CDR3 runs 13 residues.

This sequence joins TRBV6-2 or TRBV6-3 and TRBJ2-2; D is ambiguous. Trimming took off 4 bases at V and 6 bases at J, with 6 bases between the two ends. This CDR3 is 12 amino acids long. Germline V CDR1 and CDR2: MNHEY, SVGEGT. CDR3 sequence (DNA): TGTGCCAGCAGTTGGACCGCCGGGGAGCTGTTTTTT. Translated, it gives CASSWTAGELFF.

This clonotype was seen a handful of times. The chain couples TRBV5-1 to TRBJ1-1; D is unresolved. The CDR3 has 13 amino acids. The V end was cut by 2 bases, the J end by 2 bases, with 7 bases between. The germline V gene encodes CDR1 SGHRS and CDR2 YFSETQ. This chain's CDR3 is CASSFGFNTEAFF. The CDR3 DNA reads TGCGCCAGCAGCTTCGGGTTCAACACTGAAGCTTTCTTT.

V and J are TRBV4-3 and TRBJ1-4, with no clear D. V was shortened by 0 bases and J by 7 bases, with 12 bases between the two germline ends. CDR3 length: 15 residues. The germline CDR1 and CDR2 sequences are LGHNA and YSLEER. The CDR3 DNA reads TGCGCCAGCAGCCAAGATGCGGCGTGGGGTGAAAAACTGTTTTTT. This codes for CASSQDAAWGEKLFF.

The chain employs TRBV5-1 and TRBJ2-3, with TRBD2 identical over 12 bases. The CDR3 runs 17 residues. The germline CDR1 and CDR2 sequences are SGHRS and YFSETQ. The V gene end was trimmed by 4 bases and the J gene end by 2 bases; junction bases not matched to a gene: 8. This CDR3 is CASSAGTSGFFTDTQYF. The CDR3 nucleotides are TGCGCCAGCAGCGCTGGGACTAGCGGGTTTTTCACAGATACGCAGTATTTT.

This clonotype was counted only a few times. The chain recombines TRBV5-1 with TRBJ1-2; D unclear. Germline-derived CDR1 and CDR2 are SGHRS and YFSETQ. The CDR3 has 16 residues. The germline V and J ends were trimmed by 5 bases and 2 bases, with 19 bases remaining between them. The CDR3 region has the DNA TGCGCCAGCAGGGCAACGCCAGAAACTCAAAACTATGGCTACACCTTC. Its translation: CASRATPETQNYGYTF.

This sequence joins TRBV24-1 and TRBJ2-1; D gene ambiguous. Germline CDR1 is KGHDR and CDR2 is SFDVKD. With 0 bases removed from V and 1 base from J, the gap between germline ends came to 3 bases. The CDR3 spans 14 residues. CDR3 DNA: TGTGCCACCAGTGATTTGGGTTCCTACAATGAGCAGTTCTTC. Protein sequence: CATSDLGSYNEQFF.

The chain is built from TRBV5-1 and TRBJ2-5, with 9 bases identical to TRBD1. With V trimmed by 0 bases and J by 2 bases, 11 bases remained unmatched. From germline, CDR1 is SGHRS and CDR2 YFSETQ. The CDR3 runs 18 residues. The CDR3 DNA is TGCGCCAGCAGCTTGGAGCCTCGGACAGGGGAGTCGCAAGAGACCCAGTACTTC. Translated, it gives CASSLEPRTGESQETQYF. The full variable domain, its missing parts supplied by reference TRBV5-1 and TRBJ2-5, is KAGVTQTPRYLIKTRGQQVTLSCSPISGHRSVSWYQQTPGQGLQFLFEYFSETQRNKGNFPGRFSGRQFSNSRSEMNVSTLELGDSALYLCASSLEPRTGESQETQYFGPGTRLLVL.

CDR3 sequence: CASSLGRGAYTDTQYF. The CDR3 DNA follows: TGCGCCAGCAGCTTGGGGCGGGGGGCCTACACAGATACGCAGTATTTT. The chain has TRBV5-1 and TRBJ2-3, with 8 bases matching TRBD2. The CDR3 is made up of 16 amino acids. Trimming at V came to 0 bases and at J to 2 bases, leaving 5 bases not matched to a gene. CDR1 and CDR2 (germline): SGHRS, YFSETQ.

This clonotype was seen more than once but under ten times. The chain recombines TRBV29-1 with TRBJ2-3; 9 nucleotides match TRBD2. The CDR3 runs 15 residues. V was pared by 7 bases and J by 0 bases, with 8 bases of the junction left unmatched. Germline CDR1 reads SQVTM; CDR2 reads ANQGSEA. The CDR3 loop is CSAGERGASTDTQYF. The CDR3 DNA reads as TGCAGCGCTGGAGAGCGGGGGGCTAGCACAGATACGCAGTATTTT.

V is TRBV9 and J is TRBJ2-1; the match to TRBD1 covers 7 bases. CDR3 length: 16 amino acids. Germline CDR1 SGDLS, CDR2 YYNGEE. V gave up 0 bases and J gave up 2 bases; unmatched junction bases: 5. CDR3 region: CASSVVTGYPYNEQFF. For the CDR3, the DNA is TGTGCCAGCAGCGTAGTGACAGGGTACCCCTACAATGAGCAGTTCTTC.

The J gene is TRBJ2-3, the V gene TRBV4-2; the D gene is possibly TRBD1 (5 bases). Trimming shortened V by 1 base and J by 3 bases, and 20 bases separated the two germline ends. This CDR3 contains 18 residues. Germline V gene sequence: CDR1 LGHNA, CDR2 YNFKEQ. The CDR3 loop is CASSQGSNQGVSTDTQYF. CDR3 DNA: TGTGCCAGCAGCCAAGGAAGTAATCAGGGTGTTAGTACAGATACGCAGTATTTT.

The sample holds a few counts of this clonotype. This chain's CDR3 is CASSDQGGYGYTF. The CDR3, as DNA: TGTGCCAGCAGTGACCAGGGAGGCTATGGCTACACCTTC. J is TRBJ1-2 and V is TRBV2; TRBD1 might be the D (5 bases). Germline V gene lookup returns CDR1 SNHLY and CDR2 FYNNEI. The CDR3 is 13 amino acids. The V and J ends lost 3 bases and 4 bases respectively, with 9 bases between them.

The genes are TRBV4-1 and TRBJ1-2; TRBD1 matches 9 bases. CDR3 size: 15 residues. J lost 7 bases, V lost 4 bases, and 10 bases had no gene match. Germline lookup yields CDR1 MGHRA and CDR2 YSYEKL. The CDR3 is CASSLAGQGGAGYTF. In nucleotides, the CDR3 is TGCGCCAGCAGCCTCGCGGGACAGGGAGGGGCTGGCTACACCTTC.

In this sample, this clonotype turned up a few times. This rearrangement joins TRBV24-1 to TRBJ2-1, with a tentative D call TRBD1 (6 bases). The CDR3 is 15 residues long. V was pared by 4 bases and J by 3 bases, with 12 bases between. Germline CDR1 KGHDR, CDR2 SFDVKD. CDR3 protein: CATSDPGTFYNEQFF. In DNA, the CDR3 is TGTGCCACCAGTGACCCCGGGACATTCTACAATGAGCAGTTCTTC.

This clonotype was observed a few times. The chain is built from TRBV7-2 and TRBJ1-4; D is undetermined. V was cut by 2 bases and J by 8 bases, with 12 bases left in between. This CDR3 contains 14 residues. Germline CDR1 and CDR2: SGHTA and FQGNSA. Written as DNA, the CDR3 is TGTGCCAGCAGCTTAATAGGCCAGCGGGAAAAACTGTTTTTT. Translating it yields CASSLIGQREKLFF.

The V and J genes are TRBV4-1 and TRBJ1-1, with D possibly being TRBD1 (5 bases). The germline V gene encodes CDR1 MGHRA and CDR2 YSYEKL. The CDR3 is 14 residues long. V lost 4 bases and J 4 bases, leaving 13 bases between the germline ends. CDR3 bases: TGCGCCAGCAGCCTGGGGGGGGGAGCCACTGAAGCTTTCTTT. Its translation is CASSLGGGATEAFF.

This clonotype was seen just once. This chain links TRBV18 with TRBJ2-1; D not certain. The ends were cut back, 3 bases at V and 7 bases at J, with 13 bases in the middle. Germline CDR1 is KGHSH and CDR2 is LQKENI. The CDR3 extends over 14 amino acids. CDR3 bases: TGTGCCAGCTCACCTCTAAGGTCCGGGAATGAGCAGTTCTTC. It specifies CASSPLRSGNEQFF.

This clonotype has a single count. This chain's CDR3 is CASRMDKGNFYEQYF. In DNA, the CDR3 is TGTGCCAGCAGGATGGATAAGGGGAACTTCTACGAGCAGTACTTC. V is TRBV2 and J is TRBJ2-7; perhaps TRBD1 as D (5 bases). V was shortened by 6 bases and J by 3 bases, with 18 bases between the two germline ends. This CDR3 has 15 residues. Germline assignment: CDR1 SNHLY and CDR2 FYNNEI.

The chain uses TRBV19 and TRBJ2-1; D unclear. Trimming removed 2 bases from V and 2 bases from J, with 10 bases in between. Germline CDR1 LNHDA, CDR2 SQIVND (reference sequence). The CDR3 runs 15 residues. The CDR3 DNA reads as TGTGCCAGTAGTATAATCAAAGGACCCTACAATGAGCAGTTCTTC. The encoded protein is CASSIIKGPYNEQFF.

The chain carries TRBV25-1 and TRBJ2-1; 9 nucleotides line up with TRBD1. CDR1 is MGHDK and CDR2 is SYGVNS in the germline V gene. Unmatched junction bases numbered 7, after V lost 6 bases and J lost 10 bases. This CDR3 has 13 amino acids. CDR3 DNA: TGTGCCAGCAGGGGACAGGGCTGGGACGAGCAGTTCTTC. Protein: CASRGQGWDEQFF.

The chain links TRBV7-9 to TRBJ1-6; D unclear. Per the germline V gene, CDR1 is SEHNR and CDR2 is FQNEAQ (reference sequence). Trimming pared 5 bases from V and 6 bases from J, leaving 23 bases between. The CDR3 loop spans 18 amino acids. In DNA, the CDR3 is TGTGCCAGCAGCCCTACACTACCGGGGTCGTGGGGTAATTCACCCCTCCACTTT. It specifies CASSPTLPGSWGNSPLHF.

This clonotype was seen a handful of times. The CDR3 DNA is TGCAGTGCTAACAGACAGAGCACTGAAGCTTTCTTT. Amino acids: CSANRQSTEAFF. The chain uses TRBV20-1 and TRBJ1-1, with D possibly TRBD1 on 5 matching bases. The CDR3 loop spans 12 amino acids. V was trimmed by 4 bases and J by 4 bases, leaving 10 bases between them. Looked up from germline, CDR1 is DFQATT and CDR2 is SNEGSKA (reference sequence).

This rearrangement joins TRBV27 to TRBJ1-1; D is ambiguous. The germline gives CDR1 MNHEY, CDR2 SMNVEV (reference sequence). This CDR3 is built from 13 residues. Deletions cut 3 bases from V and 4 bases from J, with 9 bases between. CDR3 sequence: CASSFAAVTEAFF. CDR3 in DNA: TGTGCCAGCAGTTTCGCAGCAGTCACTGAAGCTTTCTTT.

The V and J genes are TRBV9 and TRBJ1-2; D is unclear. With 0 bases removed from V and 2 bases from J, the gap between germline ends came to 11 bases. Germline V lookup: CDR1 SGDLS, CDR2 YYNGEE. This CDR3 is built from 15 residues. The CDR3 DNA reads as TGTGCCAGCAGCGTAGTCCCAGACGGAAACTATGGCTACACCTTC. As protein: CASSVVPDGNYGYTF.

This clonotype showed up many times. V is TRBV29-1 and J is TRBJ2-5; 7 bases match TRBD1. Trimming at V came to 0 bases and at J to 5 bases, leaving 6 bases not matched to a gene. CDR3 length: 14 amino acids. Germline assignment: CDR1 SQVTM and CDR2 ANQGSEA. The CDR3 protein is CSVEDTLRGETQYF. CDR3 nucleotide sequence: TGCAGCGTTGAAGACACTCTCAGGGGGGAGACCCAGTACTTC.

V gene TRBV7-2 combines with J gene TRBJ1-4; tentative D call: TRBD1 (5 bases). This CDR3 is 16 amino acids long. The germline V gene encodes CDR1 SGHTA and CDR2 FQGNSA. V gave up 5 bases and J gave up 8 bases, with 21 bases separating them. The CDR3 DNA is TGTGCCAGCAGCCACCAAGGACCGGGGCTAATCGAAAAACTGTTTTTT. It specifies CASSHQGPGLIEKLFF.

The CDR3 DNA is TGTGCCAGCAGCTTAGGCTCTCGGGGGTCAAGTGCAGATACGCAGTATTTT. Translation: CASSLGSRGSSADTQYF. The chain has TRBV7-9 and TRBJ2-3, with D perhaps matching TRBD2 (6 bases). There are 17 residues in the CDR3. Deletions cut 1 base from V and 4 bases from J, with 18 bases between. Germline V gene data show CDR1 as SEHNR and CDR2 as FQNEAQ (reference sequence).